Listed here is a single T cell receptor beta chain. The data derive from a study of blood T cell repertoires in COVID-19. The ends were cut back, 1 base at V and 2 bases at J, with 11 bases in the middle. Germline CDR1 reads LGHDT; CDR2 reads YNNKEL (reference sequence). The CDR3 length is 15 residues. Sequenced by immunoSEQ multiplex PCR; TCRdb stores in-frame clones only, minus some. The sample records some 250,000 clones, approximately 82% being singletons. The receptor was isolated from a man older than 75 with acute or convalescent COVID-19. The gene calls are TRBV3-1 (or the pseudogene TRBV3-2) and TRBJ1-2, with D unresolved. The specimen sequenced was peripheral blood. DNA for the CDR3: TGTGCCAGCAGCCAAGTGTGGCAGAACAACTATGGCTACACCTTC. Protein product: CASSQVWQNNYGYTF.